Below are 11 T cell receptor beta chains sequenced from a single sample in a study of cytomegalovirus exposure and HLA in healthy donors. The PCR made use of 60 Vbeta and 13 Jbeta primers. Produced via immunoSEQ multiplex PCR; TCRdb's table is partial and in-frame only. The sample shows approximately 220,000 clones, 60% to 80% of them seen only once. What was sequenced was PBMCs. These receptors were taken from a young man in good health and CMV-seronegative.

CDR3 sequence: CSVDAGGTYEQYF. The CDR3 DNA sequence: TGCAGCGTTGATGCCGGGGGTACCTACGAGCAGTACTTC. This chain uses TRBV29-1 with TRBJ2-7; a possible D gene is TRBD2 (6 bases). This CDR3 has 13 residues. Trimming left V 3 bases short and J 2 bases short, with 11 bases between. The germline V gene encodes CDR1 SQVTM and CDR2 ANQGSEA.

This CDR3 reads CASSIGDRGYGYTF. DNA of the CDR3: TGTGCCAGTAGTATAGGGGACAGGGGGTATGGCTACACCTTC. V is TRBV19 and J is TRBJ1-2; 11 nucleotides line up with TRBD1. V was clipped by 1 base and J by 5 bases; unmatched bases: 0. The CDR3 length is 14 residues. The germline V gene encodes CDR1 LNHDA and CDR2 SQIVND (reference sequence).

The gene calls are TRBV6-6 and TRBJ1-2, with D possibly TRBD1 on 5 matching bases. Germline lookup yields CDR1 MNHNY and CDR2 SVGAGI (reference sequence). Trimming stripped 2 bases from V and 0 bases from J, with 13 bases between. The CDR3 extends over 16 amino acids. The CDR3 sequence is CASSYGQGRANYGYTF. CDR3 nucleotide sequence: TGTGCCAGCAGTTACGGTCAGGGAAGGGCTAACTATGGCTACACCTTC.

The chain uses TRBV9 and TRBJ2-1; TRBD2 matches 10 bases. The germline CDR1 and CDR2 sequences are SGDLS and YYNGEE. The V segment lost 3 bases and the J segment 5 bases; nucleotides outside the gene matches: 8. The CDR3 is made up of 16 amino acids. The CDR3 nucleotides are TGTGCCAGCAGCGGGAATCCGGGACTAGCGAACAATGAGCAGTTCTTC. It specifies CASSGNPGLANNEQFF.

The chain couples TRBV9 to TRBJ1-5, with 7 bases matching TRBD1. CDR1 and CDR2 (germline): SGDLS, YYNGEE. The CDR3 is 15 amino acids. With 0 bases clipped from V and 3 bases from J, the junction kept 3 bases outside the gene matches. CDR3 in amino acids: CASSVGGGVNQPQHF. The CDR3 DNA reads TGTGCCAGCAGCGTAGGAGGGGGCGTCAATCAGCCCCAGCATTTT.

The chain uses TRBV6-1 and TRBJ2-5; unclear D gene. The end of the DNA aligns better with TRBJ2-7, so the J call may be wrong. The germline CDR1 and CDR2 sequences are MNHNS and SASEGT. The CDR3 has 16 amino acids. CDR3 DNA: TGTGCCAGCAGTGAAGCAGGCAGCCAGGCTACCTACGAGCAGTACTTC. It is translated as CASSEAGSQATYEQYF.

This clone has a handful of counts. The rearrangement joins TRBV11-2 to TRBJ1-3; no definite D call. CDR1 and CDR2 (germline): SGHAT, FQNNGV. The CDR3 loop spans 13 amino acids. V shed 4 bases and J shed 3 bases, with 7 bases lying between them. In DNA form, the CDR3 reads TGTGCCAGCAGCTCTGACAATGGAAACACCATATATTTT. Protein sequence: CASSSDNGNTIYF.

The CDR3 DNA follows: TGTGCCAGCAGCCCCACCTACAATGAGCAGTTCTTC. It is translated as CASSPTYNEQFF. V and J are TRBV28 and TRBJ2-1, with D uncertain. The CDR3 contains 12 residues. Per the germline V gene, CDR1 is MDHEN and CDR2 is SYDVKM. The V and J ends lost 6 bases and 2 bases respectively, with 5 bases between them.

V gene TRBV28 combines with J gene TRBJ1-2; D is unresolved. The CDR3 consists of 13 residues. CDR1 is MDHEN and CDR2 is SYDVKM in the germline V gene. Trimming took off 3 bases at V and 2 bases at J, with 7 bases between the two ends. The CDR3 bases are TGTGCCAGCAGTTTCTCAGTCAACTATGGCTACACCTTC. Translation gives CASSFSVNYGYTF.

The CDR3 is CASSEDSFSGYTF. The CDR3 DNA follows: TGTGCCAGCAGTGAGGACAGTTTCAGTGGCTACACCTTC. The gene calls are TRBV6-5 and TRBJ1-2; tentatively, D is TRBD1 (6 bases). V was shortened by 5 bases and J by 7 bases, with 14 bases between the two germline ends. Germline loops: CDR1 MNHEY, CDR2 SVGAGI. The CDR3 covers 13 residues.

The chain joins TRBV4-2 to TRBJ2-2, with 10 nucleotides matching TRBD2. J gave up 1 base and V 0 bases, and 11 bases lay outside the gene matches. Looked up from germline, CDR1 is LGHNA and CDR2 is YNFKEQ. The CDR3 totals 20 residues. CDR3 sequence reads: CASSQDGLAGGRWNTGELFF. CDR3 nucleotide sequence: TGTGCCAGCAGCCAAGATGGGTTAGCGGGGGGTCGATGGAACACCGGGGAGCTGTTTTTT.